This paragraph reports one TCR beta chain. The entry originates in a study of control samples from healthy donors and cancer patients. Germline V gene data show CDR1 as SGHTA and CDR2 as FQGNSA. V was clipped by 3 bases and J by 4 bases, with 12 bases between them. The CDR3 covers 14 residues. Repertoires were generated with immunoSEQ multiplex PCR, while TCRdb's copy carries only in-frame clones and drops some. Altogether some 410,000 clones are present, about nine tenths being singletons, with the ten largest covering more than 6%. The sample taken for sequencing was PBMCs. The origin of this receptor is a man aged 35-49 years with head and neck cancer. The chain is built from TRBV7-2 and TRBJ1-2; a possible D gene is TRBD1 (5 bases). The CDR3 region has the DNA TGTGCCAGCAGCTTGGGAAGTCAGGGCTATGGCTACACCTTC. Amino acids: CASSLGSQGYGYTF.